This T cell receptor (delta chain) was sequenced for a study of gamma-delta T cells after stem cell transplantation listed by TCRdb under 2016. The V end gives up 0 bases and the J end 11 bases, leaving 11 bases in the junction not matched to a gene. Spanning cysteine to phenylalanine, the CDR3 consists of 14 amino acids. Of all the DNA, just the CDR3 is kept, 42 bases in frame from base 1. In the germline V gene, CDR1 corresponds to GEAIGNYY and CDR2 to EKD. This clone was detected only a few times. It lacks a known antigen. Within one base of it there is no much larger clone, and no base qualities were kept. The library was produced with RT-PCR. Sequencing was performed on an Illumina MiSeq. For TCRdb, the public reads were processed anew by CATT, and duplicate DNA sequences were folded into one row. Present in this sample are about 4,600 delta-chain clones, more than 1.5% of which were seen just once. The ten biggest clones cover around 30% of the sample.

Sequencing used gamma-delta T cells. The TCR originated in a human donor. It is not recorded whose cells these are; they may come from a transplant donor. Recombination joined TRDV2 with TRDJ1; TRDD3 lines up with 7 middle nucleotides. The DNA is TGTGCCTGTGACACCGTACTGGGGTCCGAGCGGCTCATCTTT. Translated, it gives CACDTVLGSERLIF.